This T cell receptor (beta chain) came from a study of T cell responses to AZD1222 COVID-19 vaccine. Whole-study findings and limits: Dominant at 160-218 and 743-854, vaccine-associated CD4 TCRs also spanned spike. Clonal diversity was possibly underestimated; the donors were predominantly white British and more often female. Just five or six AZD1222 recipients were seropositive at baseline.

Trimming left V 4 bases short and J 2 bases short, with 8 bases between. The CDR3 loop spans 13 amino acids. Per the germline V gene, CDR1 is KGHSH and CDR2 is LQKENI. The repertoire was sequenced with immunoSEQ multiplex PCR; TCRdb's copy has only in-frame clones and lacks some. The table shows 85,000 to 90,000 clones, with around 90% occurring only once. This clone was seen once. What it recognizes is unknown. This chain connects TRBV18 to TRBJ2-5; D gene ambiguous. This TCR was recovered from an adult in good health. The sample in question was peripheral blood, obtained on day 0 of AZD1222 vaccination. The CDR3 loop is CASSLQEQETQYF. The CDR3 bases are TGTGCCAGCTCACTCCAGGAGCAAGAGACCCAGTACTTC.